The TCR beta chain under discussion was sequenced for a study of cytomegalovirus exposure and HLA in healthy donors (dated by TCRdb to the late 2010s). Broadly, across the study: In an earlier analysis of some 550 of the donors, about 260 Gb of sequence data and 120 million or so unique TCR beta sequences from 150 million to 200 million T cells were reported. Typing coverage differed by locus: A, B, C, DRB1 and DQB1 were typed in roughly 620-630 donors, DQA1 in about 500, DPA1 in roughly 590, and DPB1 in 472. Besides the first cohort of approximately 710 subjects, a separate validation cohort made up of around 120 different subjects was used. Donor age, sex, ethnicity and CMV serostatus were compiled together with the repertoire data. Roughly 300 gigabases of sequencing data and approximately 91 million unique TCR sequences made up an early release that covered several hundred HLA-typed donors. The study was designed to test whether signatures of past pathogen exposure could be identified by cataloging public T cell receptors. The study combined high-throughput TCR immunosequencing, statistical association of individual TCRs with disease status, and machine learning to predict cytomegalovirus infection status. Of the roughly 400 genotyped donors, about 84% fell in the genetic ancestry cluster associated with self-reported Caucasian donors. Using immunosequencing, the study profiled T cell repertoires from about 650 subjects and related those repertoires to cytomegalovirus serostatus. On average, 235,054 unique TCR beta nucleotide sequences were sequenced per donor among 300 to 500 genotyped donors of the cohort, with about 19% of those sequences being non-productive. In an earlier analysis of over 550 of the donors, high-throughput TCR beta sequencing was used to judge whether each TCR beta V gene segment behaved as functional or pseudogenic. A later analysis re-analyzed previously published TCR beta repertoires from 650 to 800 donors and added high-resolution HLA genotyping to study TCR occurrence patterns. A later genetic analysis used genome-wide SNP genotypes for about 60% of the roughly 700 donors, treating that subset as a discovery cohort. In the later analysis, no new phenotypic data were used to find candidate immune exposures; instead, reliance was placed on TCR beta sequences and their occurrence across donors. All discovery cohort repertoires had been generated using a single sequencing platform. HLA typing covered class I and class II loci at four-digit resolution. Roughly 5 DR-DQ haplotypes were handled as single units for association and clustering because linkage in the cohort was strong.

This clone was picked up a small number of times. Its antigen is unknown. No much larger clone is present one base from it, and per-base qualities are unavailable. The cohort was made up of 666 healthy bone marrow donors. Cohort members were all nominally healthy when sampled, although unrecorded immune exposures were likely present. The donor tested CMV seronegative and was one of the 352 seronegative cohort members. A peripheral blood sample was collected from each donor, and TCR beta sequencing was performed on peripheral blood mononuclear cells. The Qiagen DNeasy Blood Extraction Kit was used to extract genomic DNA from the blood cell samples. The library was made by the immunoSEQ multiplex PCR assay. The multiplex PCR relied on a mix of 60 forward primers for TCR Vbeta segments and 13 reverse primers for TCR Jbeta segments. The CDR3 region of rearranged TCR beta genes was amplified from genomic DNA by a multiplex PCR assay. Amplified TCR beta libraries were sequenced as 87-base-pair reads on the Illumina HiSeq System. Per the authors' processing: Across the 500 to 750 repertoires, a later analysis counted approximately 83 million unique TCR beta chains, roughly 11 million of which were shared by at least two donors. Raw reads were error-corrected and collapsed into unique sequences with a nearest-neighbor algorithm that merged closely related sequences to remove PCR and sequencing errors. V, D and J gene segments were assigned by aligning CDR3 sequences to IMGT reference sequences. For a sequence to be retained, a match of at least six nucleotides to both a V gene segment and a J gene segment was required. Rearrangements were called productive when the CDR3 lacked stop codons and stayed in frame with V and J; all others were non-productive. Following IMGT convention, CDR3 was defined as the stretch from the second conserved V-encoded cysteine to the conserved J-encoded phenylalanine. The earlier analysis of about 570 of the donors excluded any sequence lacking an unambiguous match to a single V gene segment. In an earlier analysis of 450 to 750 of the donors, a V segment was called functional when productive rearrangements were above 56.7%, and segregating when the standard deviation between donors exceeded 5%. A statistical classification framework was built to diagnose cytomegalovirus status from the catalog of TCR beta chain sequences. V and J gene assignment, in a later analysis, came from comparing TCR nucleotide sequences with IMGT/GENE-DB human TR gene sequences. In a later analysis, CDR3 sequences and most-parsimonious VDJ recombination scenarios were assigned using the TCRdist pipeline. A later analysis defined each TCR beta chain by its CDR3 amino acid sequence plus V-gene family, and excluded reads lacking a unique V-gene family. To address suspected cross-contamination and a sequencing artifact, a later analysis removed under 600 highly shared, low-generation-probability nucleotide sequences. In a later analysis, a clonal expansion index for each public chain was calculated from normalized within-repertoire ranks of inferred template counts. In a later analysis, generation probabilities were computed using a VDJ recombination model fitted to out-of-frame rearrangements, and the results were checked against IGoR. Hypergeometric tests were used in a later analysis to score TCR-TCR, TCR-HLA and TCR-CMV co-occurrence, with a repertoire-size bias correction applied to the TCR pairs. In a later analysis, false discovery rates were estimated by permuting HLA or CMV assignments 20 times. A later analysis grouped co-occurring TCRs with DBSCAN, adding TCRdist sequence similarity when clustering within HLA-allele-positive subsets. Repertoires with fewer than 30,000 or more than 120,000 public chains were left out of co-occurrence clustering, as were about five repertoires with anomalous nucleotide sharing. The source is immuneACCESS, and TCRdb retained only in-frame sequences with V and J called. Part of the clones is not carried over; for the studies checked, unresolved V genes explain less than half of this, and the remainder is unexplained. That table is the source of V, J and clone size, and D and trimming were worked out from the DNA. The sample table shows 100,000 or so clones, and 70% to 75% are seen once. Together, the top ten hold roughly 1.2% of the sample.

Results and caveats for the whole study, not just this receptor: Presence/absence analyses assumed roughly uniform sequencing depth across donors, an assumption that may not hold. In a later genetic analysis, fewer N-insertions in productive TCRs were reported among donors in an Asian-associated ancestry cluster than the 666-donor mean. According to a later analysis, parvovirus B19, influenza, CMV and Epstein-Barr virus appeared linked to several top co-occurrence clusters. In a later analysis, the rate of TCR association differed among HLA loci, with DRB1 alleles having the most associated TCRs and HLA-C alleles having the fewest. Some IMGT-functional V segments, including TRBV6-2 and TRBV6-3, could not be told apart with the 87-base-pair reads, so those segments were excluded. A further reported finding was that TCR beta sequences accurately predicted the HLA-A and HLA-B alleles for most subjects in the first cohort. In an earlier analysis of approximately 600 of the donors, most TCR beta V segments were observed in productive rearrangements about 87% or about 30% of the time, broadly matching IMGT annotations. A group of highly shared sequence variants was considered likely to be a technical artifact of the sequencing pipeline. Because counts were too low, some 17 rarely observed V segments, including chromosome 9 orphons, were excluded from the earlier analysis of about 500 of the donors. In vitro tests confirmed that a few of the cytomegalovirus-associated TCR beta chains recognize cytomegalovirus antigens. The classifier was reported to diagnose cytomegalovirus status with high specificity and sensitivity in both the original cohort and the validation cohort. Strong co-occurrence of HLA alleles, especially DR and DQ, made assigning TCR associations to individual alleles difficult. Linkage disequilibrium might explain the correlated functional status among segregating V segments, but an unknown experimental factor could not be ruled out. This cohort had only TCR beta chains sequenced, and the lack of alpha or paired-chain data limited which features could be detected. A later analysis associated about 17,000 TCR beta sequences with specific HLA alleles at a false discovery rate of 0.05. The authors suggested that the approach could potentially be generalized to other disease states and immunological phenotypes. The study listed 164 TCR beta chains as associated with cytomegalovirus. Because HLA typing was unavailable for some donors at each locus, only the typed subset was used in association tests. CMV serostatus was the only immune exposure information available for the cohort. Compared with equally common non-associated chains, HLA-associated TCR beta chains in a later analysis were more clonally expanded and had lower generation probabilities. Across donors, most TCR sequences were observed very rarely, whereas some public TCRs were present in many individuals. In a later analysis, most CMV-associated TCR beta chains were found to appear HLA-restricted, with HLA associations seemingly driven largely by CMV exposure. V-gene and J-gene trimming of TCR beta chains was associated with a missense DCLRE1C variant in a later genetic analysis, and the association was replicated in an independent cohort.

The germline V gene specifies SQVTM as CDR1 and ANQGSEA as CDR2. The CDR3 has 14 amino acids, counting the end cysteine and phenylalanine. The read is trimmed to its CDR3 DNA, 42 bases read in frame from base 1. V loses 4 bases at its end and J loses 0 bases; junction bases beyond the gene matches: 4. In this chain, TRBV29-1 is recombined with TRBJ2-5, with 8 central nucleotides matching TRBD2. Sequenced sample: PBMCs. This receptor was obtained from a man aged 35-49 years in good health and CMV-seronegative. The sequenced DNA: TGCAGCGTTGTAAGCGGGAGTTACCAAGAGACCCAGTACTTC. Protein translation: CSVVSGSYQETQYF.